The next 3 T cell receptor beta chains were all read from a single sample in a study of T cells in Graves' hyperthyroidism and ophthalmopathy. Amplified TCR beta CDR3 regions derived from RNA transcripts. Initially, a first-round RT-PCR of the TCR CDR3 employed the HTBI primer set. TCRdb recomputed calls from the multiplex PCR reads with MiXCR, one row per CDR3 protein. The sample contains about 350,000 distinct CDR3 sequences, around 18% of which appear only once. Sequencing was done on a sample of blood. These receptors originate from a woman aged 40 to 49 with Graves' ophthalmopathy.

This clonotype was seen repeatedly, ten times or more. The CDR3 is CASSLGVAETQYF. CDR3 bases: TGCGCCAGCAGCTTGGGGGTGGCAGAGACCCAGTACTTC. The chain has TRBV5-1 and TRBJ2-5; D is unclear. V lost 0 bases to trimming and J lost 4 bases, with 7 bases between them. CDR3 size: 13 residues. Germline V gene data show CDR1 as SGHRS and CDR2 as YFSETQ.

This clonotype was observed many times. The chain uses TRBV20-1 and TRBJ2-7; unclear D gene. The CDR3 is made up of 11 amino acids. Trimming took off 7 bases at V and 1 base at J, with 8 bases between the two ends. Germline V gene lookup returns CDR1 DFQATT and CDR2 SNEGSKA (reference sequence). The CDR3 here is CSVSASYEQYF. In DNA form, the CDR3 reads TGCAGTGTTAGTGCGTCCTACGAGCAGTACTTC.

This clonotype has at least ten counts. The CDR3: CASRAGLATEAFF. CDR3 nucleotides: TGTGCCAGCAGGGCAGGGCTGGCCACTGAAGCTTTCTTT. The chain links TRBV6-1 to TRBJ1-1; a weak D match, TRBD1 (5 bases). Germline V gives CDR1 MNHNS, CDR2 SASEGT. CDR3 length: 13 residues. Trimming shortened V by 6 bases and J by 4 bases, and 12 bases separated the two germline ends.